This TCR beta chain was captured by sequencing in a study of CD8 T cells in ankylosing spondylitis. Overall study results and limits: Ankylosing spondylitis blood seemed to carry a telltale TCR beta motif made of several highly homologous variants. From matched ankylosing spondylitis synovial fluid, disease-linked clones were reportedly recovered at significantly enriched levels.

Trimming removed 6 bases from V and 2 bases from J, with 19 bases in between. This CDR3 region has 16 residues. Germline assignment: CDR1 MNHEY and CDR2 SMNVEV (reference sequence). With respect to this clonotype: The antigen is undetermined.

Library preparation for TCR beta used quantitative 5'-RACE with molecular barcodes. Each CDR3 protein is one row after TCRdb ran MiXCR on the 5' RACE reads. The table includes some 270,000 distinct CDR3 sequences, over 15% detected once. J is TRBJ2-5 and V is TRBV27; D is uncertain. This TCR was recovered from a male donor with ankylosing spondylitis or in good health (not recorded which). The sample consisted of blood, either unsorted or a sorted T cell fraction (not recorded which). CDR3 sequence: CASSPSPVMFQETQYF. DNA for the CDR3: TGTGCCAGCAGCCCCTCCCCGGTGATGTTTCAAGAGACCCAGTACTTC.